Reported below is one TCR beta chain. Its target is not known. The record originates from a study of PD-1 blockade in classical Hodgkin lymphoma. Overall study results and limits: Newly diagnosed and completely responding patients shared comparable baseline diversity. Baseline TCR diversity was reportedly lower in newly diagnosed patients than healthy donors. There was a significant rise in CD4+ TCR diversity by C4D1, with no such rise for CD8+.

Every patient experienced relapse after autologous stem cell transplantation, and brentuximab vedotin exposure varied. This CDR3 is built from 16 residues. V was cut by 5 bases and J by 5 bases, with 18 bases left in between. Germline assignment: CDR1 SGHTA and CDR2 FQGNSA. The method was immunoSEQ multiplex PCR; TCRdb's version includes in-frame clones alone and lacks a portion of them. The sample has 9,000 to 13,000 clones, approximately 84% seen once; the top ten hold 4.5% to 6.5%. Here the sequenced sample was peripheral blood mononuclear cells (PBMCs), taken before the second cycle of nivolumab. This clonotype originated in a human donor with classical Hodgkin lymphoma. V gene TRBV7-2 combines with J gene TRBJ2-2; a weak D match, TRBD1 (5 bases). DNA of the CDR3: TGTGCCAGCAGCAGGGGTCCCCCAGGTGGGACCGGGGAGCTGTTTTTT. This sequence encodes CASSRGPPGGTGELFF.